Listed here are 13 T cell receptor beta chains from one sample, sequenced in a study of tissue T cells after allogeneic stem cell transplantation. Time point specified: mouse harvest day 14 after allogeneic transplant. Each mouse received 10^7 T-cell-depleted marrow cells plus 10^6 splenic CD5+ T cells by tail vein. TCRdb's table, derived via immunoSEQ multiplex PCR, lists solely in-frame clones and lacks some. The table lists some 8,000 clones, 37% of them singletons. Sequences were obtained from skin. The origin of the receptors is a female BALB/c mouse given C57BL/6 T cells with graft-versus-host disease after an allogeneic hematopoietic cell transplant.

A word on this clone: A much larger clone is a single base away; this may be a read error. Gene names denote mouse genes. The read ends 1 residue before the CDR3 terminus; that terminus is restored from the germline J gene. V is TRBV26 and J is TRBJ1-2; D perhaps matches TRBD1 (5 bases). Between the trimmed V and J ends, which lost 0 bases and 0 bases, there was a span of 5 bases. Germline assignment: CDR1 KGHPV and CDR2 FQNQEV (reference sequence). This CDR3 contains 14 residues. The sequenced part of the CDR3 DNA is TGTGCCAGCAGTCTGTCAGGGGCAAACTCCGACTACACC. Its protein product is CASSLSGANSDYT. The full CDR3 reads CASSLSGANSDYTF.

This clone was recorded once. These gene names are mouse names. The read gets to within 1 residue of the CDR3 end, and the germline J gene fills in the rest. The chain couples TRBV23 to TRBJ2-4; the D call of TRBD1 is as the table states it, not checked on the DNA. The germline CDR1 and CDR2 sequences are KGHTA and FQNQQP. The CDR3 spans 15 residues. The covered CDR3 bases are TGCTCCAGCAGAAGAACAGGGTCTAGTCAAAACACCTTGTAC. The encoded protein is CSSRRTGSSQNTLY. From start to end, the CDR3 is CSSRRTGSSQNTLYF.

This clone was counted a few times. Gene names refer to mouse genes. The missing CDR3 end, 1 residue past where the read stops, is filled in from the germline J gene. The chain couples TRBV31 to TRBJ2-3; 9 positions match TRBD2. Germline CDR1 GKSSPN, CDR2 SITVG. The V gene end was trimmed by 0 bases and the J gene end by 4 bases; junction bases not matched to a gene: 5. This CDR3 contains 15 residues. The CDR3 is CAWSLRLGGTETLYF. The CDR3 bases that were read are TGTGCCTGGAGTCTAAGGCTGGGGGGGACAGAAACGCTGTAT.

Worth noting for this clone: These gene names are mouse names. The read halts 1 residue ahead of the CDR3 end, with the missing end drawn from the germline J gene. The chain uses TRBV13-3 and TRBJ2-5, with 13 bases fitting TRBD2. Germline V lookup: CDR1 NNHDY, CDR2 SYVADS. Unmatched junction bases numbered 5, after V lost 8 bases and J lost 2 bases. The CDR3 sequence is 15 residues long. The covered CDR3 bases are TGTGCCAGGGACTGGGGGGGCGGTGGCCAAGACACCCAGTAC. The encoded protein is CARDWGGGGQDTQY. The CDR3 in its entirety is CARDWGGGGQDTQYF.

Of note for this clone: Genes and germline come from the mouse. The CDR3 end lies 1 residue beyond the end of the read and is filled in from the germline J gene. V and J are TRBV20 and TRBJ2-5, with 14 positions matching TRBD2. Germline V CDR1 and CDR2: GFQATS, STVNSAI. The CDR3 contains 15 residues. Trimming at V came to 6 bases and at J to 6 bases, leaving 8 bases not matched to a gene. Incomplete CDR3 DNA: TGTGGTGCCCGGGACTGGGGGGGCGCTTGGGACACCCAGTAC. This translates into CGARDWGGAWDTQY. The entire CDR3 reads CGARDWGGAWDTQYF.

This clone was recorded a few times. The gene names given are mouse names. The sequence runs out 1 residue before the end of the CDR3; the remainder is reconstructed from the germline J gene. The chain uses TRBV26 and TRBJ1-2, with 8 positions matching TRBD1. Germline V CDR1 and CDR2: KGHPV, FQNQEV (reference sequence). CDR3 length: 14 amino acids. V lost 4 bases, J lost 0 bases, and 1 base stayed unmatched. The part of the CDR3 DNA that was read is TGTGCCAGCAGTCAGGACAGGGCAAACTCCGACTACACC. Protein: CASSQDRANSDYT. The whole CDR3 reads CASSQDRANSDYTF.

This clone is categorized as medium-sized. Germline and genes: mouse. Read sequence stops 1 residue before the CDR3 end, and the germline J gene provides the missing end. The chain is built from TRBV26 and TRBJ2-1; D is unresolved. Per the germline V gene, CDR1 is KGHPV and CDR2 is FQNQEV (reference sequence). Trimming cost V 4 bases and J 4 bases, with 5 bases left between them. This CDR3 spans 12 amino acids. The sequenced CDR3 bases are TGTGCCAGCAGTCAGGGATATGCTGAGCAGTTC. Amino acid sequence: CASSQGYAEQF. The entire CDR3 reads CASSQGYAEQFF.

This clone has only a few counts. All gene names here are mouse names. The observed sequence ends 1 residue before the CDR3 terminus, with the missing tail filled in from the germline J gene. The chain combines TRBV26 with TRBJ1-4; D possibly corresponds to TRBD1 (6 bases). There are 15 residues in the CDR3. Per the germline V gene, CDR1 is KGHPV and CDR2 is FQNQEV (reference sequence). V was pared by 2 bases and J by 0 bases, with 7 bases between. CDR3 protein: CASSLGTLSNERLFF. The part of the CDR3 DNA that was read is TGTGCCAGCAGTCTGGGGACACTTTCCAACGAAAGATTATTT. The whole variable domain, filled in from reference TRBV26 and TRBJ1-4, reads NSKVIQTPRYLVKGQGQKAKMRCIPEKGHPVVFWYQQNKNNEFKFLINFQNQEVLQQIDMTEKRFSAECPSNSPCSLEIQSSEAGDSALYLCASSLGTLSNERLFFGHGTKLSVL.

Concerning this clone itself: Gene and germline names: mouse. The CDR3 end lies 1 residue beyond the end of the read and is filled in from the germline J gene. The chain is built from TRBV26 and TRBJ1-6, with unresolved D. TRBJ1-6 is marked as an open reading frame, function uncertain. The CDR3 has 14 residues. V was trimmed by 5 bases and J by 0 bases, leaving 5 bases between them. The germline CDR1 and CDR2 sequences are KGHPV and FQNQEV (reference sequence). The part of the CDR3 DNA that was read is TGTGCCAGCAGTTTGATTTCCTATAATTCGCCCCTCTAC. As protein: CASSLISYNSPLY. The CDR3 as a whole reads CASSLISYNSPLYF.

Remarks on this clone: Mouse gene names and germline throughout. The read ends 1 residue shy of where the CDR3 ends; the end is completed using the germline J gene. The gene calls are TRBV15 and TRBJ2-1; 12 bases map to TRBD2. The CDR3 loop spans 15 amino acids. The germline V gene has CDR1 SGHND and CDR2 FRSKSL. Trimming removed 6 bases from V and 1 base from J; junction bases left unmatched: 1. The part of the CDR3 DNA that was read is TGTGCCAGCAGAGGACTGGGGGGGAACTATGCTGAGCAGTTC. This gives the protein CASRGLGGNYAEQF. The whole CDR3 reads CASRGLGGNYAEQFF.

With regard to this clone: Gene names denote mouse genes. The read comes to an end 1 residue before the CDR3 does, leaving the germline J gene to fill in the end. The rearrangement joins TRBV12-2 to TRBJ1-6; no clear D. TRBJ1-6 is marked as an open reading frame, function uncertain. Deletions cut 1 base from V and 7 bases from J, with 4 bases between. The CDR3 spans 12 residues. In germline, CDR1 is SGHLS, CDR2 HYDKME. CDR3 DNA (partial): TGTGCCAGCTCTCTGGGGAATTCGCCCCTCTAC. Protein sequence: CASSLGNSPLY. The whole CDR3 protein reads CASSLGNSPLYF.

This clone was seen only a few times. Gene names refer to mouse genes. The DNA ends 1 residue before the CDR3 does, and the rest of the CDR3 is filled in from the germline J gene. The rearrangement joins TRBV16 to TRBJ2-5; 11 nucleotides agree with TRBD2. J was trimmed by 3 bases and V by 5 bases; bases with no gene match: 4. CDR1 is SGHSA, CDR2 FRNQAP, per germline. The CDR3 extends over 15 amino acids. CDR3 bases read: TGTGCAAGCAGCCCCGACTGGGGGGGTCAAGACACCCAGTAC. Residues: CASSPDWGGQDTQY. The entire CDR3 sequence reads CASSPDWGGQDTQYF.

This clone is medium-sized within its sample. Mouse gene names apply. Read coverage stops 1 residue before the CDR3 terminus; the germline J gene supplies the remainder. The chain has TRBV23 and TRBJ1-3; the table assigns TRBD1, which was not confirmed against the DNA. The germline gives CDR1 KGHTA, CDR2 FQNQQP. This CDR3 is 13 amino acids long. CDR3: CSSTNNSGNTLYF. The sequenced part of the CDR3 DNA is TGCTCCAGCACAAACAATTCTGGAAATACGCTCTAT. Full variable domain (remainder filled in from reference TRBV23 and TRBJ1-3): DAAVTQKPRYLIKMKGQEAEMKCIPEKGHTAVFWYQQKQSKELKFLIYFQNQQPLDQIDMVKERFSAVCPSSSLCSLGIRTCEAEDSALYLCSSTNNSGNTLYFGEGSRLIVV.